This T cell receptor beta chain stems from a study of lymphopenia after photon versus proton radiotherapy. Comments on this clone: Its specificity is not known.

TCRdb keeps only in-frame clones here, not all; method: immunoSEQ multiplex PCR. The table includes approximately 170,000 clones, around 85% detected once. General observations from the study: In patients who died, overall survival fell as post-nadir TCR diversity dropped more. Proton therapy kept repertoires fairly stable, unlike photons, which gained effector/memory cells.

This TCR derives from a man over 45 with gastric cancer. The starting material was peripheral blood, obtained from a patient treated with photon-based radiotherapy.

CDR3 residues: CASSGTGGNTGELFF. CDR3 coding DNA: TGTGCCAGCAGCGGGACAGGGGGGAACACCGGGGAGCTGTTTTTT. This sequence joins TRBV7-6 and TRBJ2-2; 11 bases fit TRBD1. Germline V gene data show CDR1 as SGHVS and CDR2 as FNYEAQ. Trimming cost V 5 bases and J 1 base; bases outside gene matches: 0. This CDR3 region has 15 residues. Full variable domain (outside the CDR3, taken from reference TRBV7-6 and TRBJ2-2): GAGVSQSPRYKVTKRGQDVALRCDPISGHVSLYWYRQALGQGPEFLTYFNYEAQQDKSGLPNDRFSAERPEGSISTLTIQRTEQRDSAMYRCASSGTGGNTGELFFGEGSRLTVL.